Below are 10 T cell receptor beta chains sequenced from a single sample in a study of early T cells in non-severe SARS-CoV-2 infection. TCRdb used MiXCR to reprocess the 5' RACE reads, holding one entry per CDR3 protein. Here the sample spans roughly 25,000 distinct CDR3 sequences, 4.5% to 6% being singletons. Input material: whole blood. These receptor sequences come from an adult who was a healthcare worker with PCR-confirmed SARS-CoV-2 infection or an uninfected control (not recorded which).

This clonotype has just a few counts. V usage is TRBV29-1 and J usage is TRBJ2-3; TRBD1 matches at 7 bases. This CDR3 spans 13 amino acids. Unmatched junction bases numbered 5, after V lost 3 bases and J lost 5 bases. From germline, CDR1 is SQVTM and CDR2 ANQGSEA. The CDR3 region is CSVDANRGDTQYF. DNA for the CDR3: TGCAGCGTTGACGCTAACAGGGGAGATACGCAGTATTTT.

This clonotype was found a few times. The V gene is TRBV20-1, the J gene TRBJ2-4, with 10 bases identical to TRBD1. The CDR3 totals 14 residues. V trimming: 2 bases; J trimming: 8 bases; junction bases outside the gene matches: 6. The germline gives CDR1 DFQATT, CDR2 SNEGSKA (reference sequence). CDR3 sequence: CSARQTGGQDIQYF. The CDR3 DNA reads as TGCAGTGCTAGACAGACAGGGGGCCAAGACATTCAGTACTTC.

In its sample, this clonotype was seen many times. The rearrangement joins TRBV10-3 to TRBJ1-1; D gene uncertain. Between the trimmed V and J ends, which lost 8 bases and 2 bases, there was a span of 12 bases. Germline CDR1 is ENHRY and CDR2 is SYGVKD. The CDR3 covers 13 residues. The CDR3 spells CAIVRVLNTEAFF. As DNA, the CDR3 is TGTGCCATCGTCCGGGTGTTAAACACTGAAGCTTTCTTT.

This clonotype is categorized as medium-sized. The chain employs TRBV3-2 and TRBJ1-1; the D call of TRBD1 is as the table states it, not checked on the DNA. TRBV3-2 corresponds to a pseudogene. This CDR3 has 16 residues. The CDR3, as DNA: TGTGCCAGCAGCCGAGCGGGACACCCTGGGGACACTGAAGCTTTCTTT. Protein: CASSRAGHPGDTEAFF.

This clonotype has ten or more counts. The CDR3 DNA reads TGTGCCAGCAGTTACTCGACCCAGGGTAGGGTCGAGCAGTACTTC. Translated, it gives CASSYSTQGRVEQYF. The J gene is TRBJ2-7, the V gene TRBV6-5; tentative D call: TRBD1 (5 bases). Per the germline V gene, CDR1 is MNHEY and CDR2 is SVGAGI. Trimming shortened V by 0 bases and J by 6 bases, and 15 bases separated the two germline ends. The CDR3 runs to 15 residues.

In this sample, this clonotype turned up many times. This rearrangement joins TRBV7-9 to TRBJ1-1; D gene uncertain. Trimming left V 6 bases short and J 1 base short, with 9 bases between. Germline lookup yields CDR1 SEHNR and CDR2 FQNEAQ (reference sequence). The CDR3 contains 13 residues. CDR3 DNA sequence: TGTGCCAGCAGTACCGGCCGGAACACTGAAGCTTTCTTT. This gives the protein CASSTGRNTEAFF.

This clonotype was observed at least ten times. The chain uses TRBV30 and TRBJ2-7, with D possibly TRBD1 on 6 matching bases. CDR1 GTSNPN and CDR2 SVGIG come from the germline V gene (reference sequence). This CDR3 has 12 residues. Trimming pared 2 bases from V and 6 bases from J, leaving 11 bases between. CDR3 nucleotide sequence: TGTGCCTGGAGTAAACCAGGGGTCGAGCAGTACTTC. Amino acids: CAWSKPGVEQYF.

This clonotype was detected a few times. The V and J genes are TRBV20-1 and TRBJ1-5; a weak D match, TRBD1 (5 bases). Germline CDR1 reads DFQATT; CDR2 reads SNEGSKA (reference sequence). The length of the CDR3 is 16 residues. The germline V and J ends were trimmed by 5 bases and 7 bases, with 24 bases remaining between them. For the CDR3, the DNA is TGCAGTGCTGGCCTCGGGGGGAGGGCAATCAAACAGCCCCAGCATTTT. This encodes CSAGLGGRAIKQPQHF.

CDR3 bases: TGTGCCAGCAGCCCGGGTCAGCGAGACACAGATACGCAGTATTTT. This gives the protein CASSPGQRDTDTQYF. The chain joins TRBV7-8 to TRBJ2-3; no definite D call. Germline-derived CDR1 and CDR2 are SGHVS and FQNEAQ. V was cut by 5 bases and J by 2 bases, with 14 bases left in between. The CDR3 consists of 15 residues.

This clonotype has ten or more counts. The J gene is TRBJ2-7, the V gene TRBV5-6; perhaps TRBD2 as D (6 bases). The germline gives CDR1 SGHDT, CDR2 YYEEEE. The CDR3 runs 16 residues. Trimming shortened V by 6 bases and J by 2 bases, and 21 bases separated the two germline ends. The DNA of the CDR3 is TGTGCCAGCACCCTAGGCGGGGATCCTACTCCCTACGAGCAGTACTTC. This encodes CASTLGGDPTPYEQYF.